The clone carrying this T cell receptor beta chain was counted many times. Antigen specificity is unknown. These data originate in a study of T cells after yellow fever vaccination. Trimming shortened V by 6 bases and J by 5 bases, and 14 bases separated the two germline ends. This CDR3 spans 14 amino acids. From germline, CDR1 is SNHLY and CDR2 FYNNEI. Broader study findings: Among primary-vaccination clones, most reappeared after the booster, at almost 98% for CD4 and approximately 88% for CD8.

The 5'RACE template-switching step produced TCR cDNA and added a universal primer site and UMIs. TCRdb called the 5' RACE reads again in MiXCR, with one record for every CDR3 protein. Of around 250,000 distinct CDR3 sequences listed, 6.9% were seen once; the top ten hold roughly 0.93%. The receptor was derived from a man aged 25-40 years who received the YFV17D yellow fever vaccine. The rearrangement joins TRBV2 to TRBJ2-1; D call uncertain. The starting material was CD4+ T cells sorted from PBMCs, obtained 15 days after the yellow fever booster vaccination. In nucleotides, the CDR3 is TGTGCCAGCAGGGAACGGGCCCAGAACAATGAGCAGTTCTTC. This encodes CASRERAQNNEQFF.